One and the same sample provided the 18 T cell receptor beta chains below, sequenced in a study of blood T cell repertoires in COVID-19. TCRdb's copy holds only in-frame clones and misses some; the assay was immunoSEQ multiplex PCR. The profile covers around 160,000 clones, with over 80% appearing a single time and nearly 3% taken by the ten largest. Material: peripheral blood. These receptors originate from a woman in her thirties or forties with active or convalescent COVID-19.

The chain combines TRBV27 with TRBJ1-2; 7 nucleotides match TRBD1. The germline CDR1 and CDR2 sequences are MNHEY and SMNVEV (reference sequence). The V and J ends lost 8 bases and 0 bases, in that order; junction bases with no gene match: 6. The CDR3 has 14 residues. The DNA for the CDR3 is TGTGCCAGCCGGATAGGGACAGCTAACTATGGCTACACCTTC. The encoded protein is CASRIGTANYGYTF.

DNA of the CDR3: TGTGCCAGTCTTGGGCATATTAGCAATCAGCCCCAGCATTTT. Its translation: CASLGHISNQPQHF. V is TRBV28 and J is TRBJ1-5; D is unresolved. This CDR3 is built from 14 residues. Germline loops: CDR1 MDHEN, CDR2 SYDVKM. Trimming took 9 bases from V and 0 from J, leaving 12 bases between them.

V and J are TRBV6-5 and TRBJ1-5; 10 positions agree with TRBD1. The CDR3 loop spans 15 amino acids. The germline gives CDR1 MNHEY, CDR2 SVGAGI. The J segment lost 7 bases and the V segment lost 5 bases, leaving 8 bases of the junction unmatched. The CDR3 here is CASSPDRGVWQPQHF. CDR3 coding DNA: TGTGCCAGCAGTCCGGACAGGGGGGTGTGGCAGCCCCAGCATTTT.

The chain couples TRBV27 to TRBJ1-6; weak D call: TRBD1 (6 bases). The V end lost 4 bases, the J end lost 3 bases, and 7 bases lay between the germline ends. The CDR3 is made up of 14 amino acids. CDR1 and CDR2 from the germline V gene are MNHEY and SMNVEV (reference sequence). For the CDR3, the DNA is TGTGCCAGCAGTTCCAGGGGCTATAATTCACCCCTCCACTTT. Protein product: CASSSRGYNSPLHF.

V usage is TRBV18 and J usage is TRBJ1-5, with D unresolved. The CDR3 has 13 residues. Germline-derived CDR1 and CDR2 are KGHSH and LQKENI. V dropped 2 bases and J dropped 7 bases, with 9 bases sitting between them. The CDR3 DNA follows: TGTGCCAGCTCACCAGGACTGGAACAGCCCCAGCATTTT. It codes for CASSPGLEQPQHF.

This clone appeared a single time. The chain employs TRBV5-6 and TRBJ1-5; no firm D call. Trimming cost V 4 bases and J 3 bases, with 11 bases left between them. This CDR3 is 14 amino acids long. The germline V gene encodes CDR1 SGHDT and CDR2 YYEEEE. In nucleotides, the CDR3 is TGTGCCAGCAGCCGGGTCTCCTTCAATCAGCCCCAGCATTTT. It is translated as CASSRVSFNQPQHF.

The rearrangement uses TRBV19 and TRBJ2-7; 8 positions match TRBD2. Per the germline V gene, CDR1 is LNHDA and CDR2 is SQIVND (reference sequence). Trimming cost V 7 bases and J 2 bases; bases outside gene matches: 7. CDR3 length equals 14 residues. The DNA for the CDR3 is TGTGCCAGTAAGGGACTAGTGGGAACCTACGAGCAGTACTTC. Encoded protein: CASKGLVGTYEQYF.

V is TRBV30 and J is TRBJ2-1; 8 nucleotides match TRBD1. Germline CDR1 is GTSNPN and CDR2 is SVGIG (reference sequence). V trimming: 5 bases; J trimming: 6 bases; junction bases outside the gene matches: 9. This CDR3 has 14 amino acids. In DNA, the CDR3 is TGTGCCTGGTCGACAGGGGCCGGGGGCAATGAGCAGTTCTTC. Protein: CAWSTGAGGNEQFF.

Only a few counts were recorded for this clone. The CDR3 here is CASSPRVDEKLFF. The CDR3 DNA follows: TGTGCCAGTAGTCCGAGGGTAGATGAAAAACTGTTTTTT. The chain uses TRBV19 and TRBJ1-4; D is undetermined. V gave up 5 bases and J gave up 6 bases, with 10 bases separating them. Germline values: CDR1 LNHDA, CDR2 SQIVND (reference sequence). The CDR3 is 13 amino acids.

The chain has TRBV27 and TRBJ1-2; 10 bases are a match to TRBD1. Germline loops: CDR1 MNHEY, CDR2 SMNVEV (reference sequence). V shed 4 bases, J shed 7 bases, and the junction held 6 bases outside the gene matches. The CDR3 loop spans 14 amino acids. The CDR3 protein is CASSSTGGASGYTF. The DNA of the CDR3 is TGTGCCAGCAGTTCGACAGGGGGCGCCTCTGGCTACACCTTC.

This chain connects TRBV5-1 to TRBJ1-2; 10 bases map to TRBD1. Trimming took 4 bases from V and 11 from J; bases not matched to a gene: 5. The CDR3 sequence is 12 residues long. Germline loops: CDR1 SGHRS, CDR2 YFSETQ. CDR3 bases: TGCGCCAGCAGCACCGGGACAGGGGAATACACCTTC. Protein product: CASSTGTGEYTF.

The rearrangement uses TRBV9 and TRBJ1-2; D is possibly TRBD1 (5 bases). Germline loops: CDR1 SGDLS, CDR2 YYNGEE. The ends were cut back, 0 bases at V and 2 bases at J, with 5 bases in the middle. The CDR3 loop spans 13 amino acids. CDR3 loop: CASSVGQNYGYTF. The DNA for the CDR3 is TGTGCCAGCAGCGTAGGACAGAACTATGGCTACACCTTC.

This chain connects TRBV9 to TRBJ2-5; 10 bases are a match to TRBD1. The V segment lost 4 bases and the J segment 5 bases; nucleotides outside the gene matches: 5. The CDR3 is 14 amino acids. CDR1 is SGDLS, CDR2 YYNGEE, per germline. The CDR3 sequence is CASSRTGGGETQYF. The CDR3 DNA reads TGTGCCAGCAGCCGGACAGGGGGGGGTGAGACCCAGTACTTC.

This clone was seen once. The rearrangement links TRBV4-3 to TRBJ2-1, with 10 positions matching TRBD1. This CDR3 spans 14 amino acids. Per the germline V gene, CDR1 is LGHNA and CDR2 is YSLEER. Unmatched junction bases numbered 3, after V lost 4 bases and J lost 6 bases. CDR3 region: CASSPRTGGNEQFF. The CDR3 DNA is TGCGCCAGCAGCCCCAGGACAGGGGGCAATGAGCAGTTCTTC.

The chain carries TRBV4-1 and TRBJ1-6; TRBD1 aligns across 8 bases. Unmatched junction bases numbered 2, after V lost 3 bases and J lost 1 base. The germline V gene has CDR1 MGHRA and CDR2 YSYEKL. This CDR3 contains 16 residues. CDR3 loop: CASSHRQGSYNSPLHF. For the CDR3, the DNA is TGCGCCAGCAGCCACCGACAGGGGTCCTATAATTCACCCCTCCACTTT.

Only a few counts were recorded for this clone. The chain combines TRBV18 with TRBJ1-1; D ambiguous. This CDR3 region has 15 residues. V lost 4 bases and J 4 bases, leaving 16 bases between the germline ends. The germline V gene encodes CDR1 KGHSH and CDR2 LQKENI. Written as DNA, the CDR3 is TGTGCCAGCTCACTATCATTACAAAGTGGCACTGAAGCTTTCTTT. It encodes CASSLSLQSGTEAFF. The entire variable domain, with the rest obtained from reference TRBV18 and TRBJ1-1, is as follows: NAGVMQNPRHLVRRRGQEARLRCSPMKGHSHVYWYRQLPEEGLKFMVYLQKENIIDESGMPKERFSAEFPKEGPSILRIQQVVRGDSAAYFCASSLSLQSGTEAFFGQGTRLTVV.

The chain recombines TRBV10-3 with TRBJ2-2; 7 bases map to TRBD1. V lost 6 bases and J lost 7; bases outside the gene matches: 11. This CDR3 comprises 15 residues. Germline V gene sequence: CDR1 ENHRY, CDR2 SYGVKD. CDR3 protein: CAISEFTGVGGELFF. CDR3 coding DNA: TGTGCCATCAGCGAATTCACAGGGGTGGGCGGGGAGCTGTTTTTT.

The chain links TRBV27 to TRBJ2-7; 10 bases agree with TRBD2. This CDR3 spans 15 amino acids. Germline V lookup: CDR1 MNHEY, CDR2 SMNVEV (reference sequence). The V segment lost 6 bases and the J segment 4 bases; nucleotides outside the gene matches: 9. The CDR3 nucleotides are TGTGCCAGCAGCACACTAGCGGGATCTTCTTACGAGCAGTACTTC. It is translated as CASSTLAGSSYEQYF.